The entry that follows covers one T cell receptor beta chain sequence. CDR1 and CDR2 from the germline V gene are LGHNA and YNFKEQ. CDR3 length: 17 amino acids. Trimming left V 0 bases short and J 8 bases short, with 19 bases between. This sample stems from a study of control samples from healthy donors and cancer patients. TCRdb's copy holds only in-frame clones and misses some; the assay was immunoSEQ multiplex PCR. Of under 30,000 clones listed, 79% are singletons. The sequence was obtained from a man aged 55-75 years with head and neck cancer. The sample was PBMCs. The V and J genes are TRBV4-2 and TRBJ2-2; weak D call: TRBD2 (6 bases). DNA for the CDR3: TGTGCCAGCAGCCAAGATCGTTCTAGCGTAGGAATGGGGGAGCTGTTTTTT. It translates to CASSQDRSSVGMGELFF.